This T cell receptor (beta chain) was recovered during a study of response to subunit inactivated influenza vaccine. General observations from the study: Few additional T cells are recruited per seasonal influenza vaccination, authors suggested.

Comment on this clonotype: As yet, its antigen is unknown.

TCRdb reprocessed the RT-PCR reads with MiXCR, giving one entry per CDR3 protein. The table records about 650,000 distinct CDR3 sequences, 12% to 15% of them present only once. Trimming removed 1 base at V and 4 bases at J, with 17 bases between. Germline loops: CDR1 LGHNA, CDR2 YSLEER. The CDR3 sequence is 16 residues long. This sample comprised PBMCs from blood, obtained roughly 15 days before vaccination. The source is a man aged 45 to 65 who received an inactivated influenza vaccine. The chain employs TRBV4-3 and TRBJ2-7; possibly TRBD2 for D (6 bases). The CDR3 reads CASSQVWGGELYEQYF. In nucleotides, the CDR3 is TGCGCCAGCAGCCAAGTGTGGGGCGGGGAGCTATACGAGCAGTACTTC.